Below, 10 T cell receptor beta chains from the same sample are listed, as sequenced in a study of shared clonotypes between healthy human individuals. Clones were read by immunoSEQ multiplex PCR, and TCRdb kept only the in-frame ones, dropping some. The sample contains some 2,400,000 clones, about 94% of which appear only once. The sequencing input was naive CD4+ T cells sorted from blood. Subset reported: CD45RA+ positively selected. The receptors derive from a man aged 18 to 29 in good health.

The V gene is TRBV19, the J gene TRBJ1-6, with 10 positions matching TRBD1. There are 14 residues in the CDR3. The V and J ends lost 9 bases and 8 bases, in that order; junction bases with no gene match: 7. Germline assignment: CDR1 LNHDA and CDR2 SQIVND (reference sequence). CDR3 DNA sequence: TGTGCCAGCGCGGGACAGGGGCGGCATTCACCCCTCCACTTT. It specifies CASAGQGRHSPLHF.

The V and J genes are TRBV9 and TRBJ1-3; 10 bases agree with TRBD1. This CDR3 has 16 residues. From germline, CDR1 is SGDLS and CDR2 YYNGEE. Trimming took 4 bases from V and 4 from J; bases not matched to a gene: 8. The CDR3 nucleotides read TGTGCCAGCAGCCCGCGGCCGGGACAGGGGGGAAACACCATATATTTT. Its protein product is CASSPRPGQGGNTIYF.

The gene calls are TRBV4-3 and TRBJ1-1, with D hard to call. The CDR3 totals 13 residues. Germline V CDR1 and CDR2: LGHNA, YSLEER. Trimming removed 1 base at V and 0 bases at J, with 3 bases between. CDR3 nucleotides: TGCGCCAGCAGCCAAGTGGTGAACACTGAAGCTTTCTTT. It yields the protein CASSQVVNTEAFF.

A single count supports this clone. The chain employs TRBV10-1 and TRBJ2-2, with D possibly TRBD1 on 5 matching bases. Germline V gives CDR1 WNHNN, CDR2 SYGVQD (reference sequence). CDR3 size: 13 residues. V was pared by 4 bases and J by 4 bases, with 7 bases between. The DNA of the CDR3 is TGCGCCAGCAGTGGACAGATCACCGGGGAGCTGTTTTTT. This encodes CASSGQITGELFF.

The V call is TRBV10-1, the J call TRBJ1-1; TRBD1 matches 7 bases. CDR3 length: 13 amino acids. The trim removed 10 bases at V and 0 bases at J, leaving 5 bases unmatched. Germline CDR1 reads WNHNN; CDR2 reads SYGVQD (reference sequence). CDR3 sequence: CATSQGVNTEAFF. For the CDR3, the DNA is TGCGCCACCTCCCAGGGGGTGAACACTGAAGCTTTCTTT.

Notes on this clone: Additional DNA sequences in this sample encode the identical CDR3. The J gene is TRBJ2-7, the V gene TRBV29-1; D is perhaps TRBD1 (5 bases). CDR3 length: 11 residues. Germline CDR1 is SQVTM and CDR2 is ANQGSEA. V was pared by 2 bases and J by 3 bases, with 5 bases between. CDR3 coding DNA: TGCAGCGTTGAAACAGGCTACGAGCAGTACTTC. Encoded protein: CSVETGYEQYF.

The chain couples TRBV29-1 to TRBJ2-3; maybe TRBD1 (6 bases). V gave up 8 bases and J gave up 6 bases, with 12 bases separating them. Germline V lookup: CDR1 SQVTM, CDR2 ANQGSEA. The CDR3 is made up of 11 amino acids. The CDR3 DNA sequence: TGCAGCCTCAAGAGGGGGGATACGCAGTATTTT. It codes for CSLKRGDTQYF.

The chain carries TRBV18 and TRBJ2-7; D is unresolved. Trimming took off 5 bases at V and 1 base at J, with 15 bases between the two ends. The V gene's germline CDR1 is KGHSH and CDR2 LQKENI. CDR3 length equals 15 residues. The CDR3 loop is CASSAGVGGSYEQYF. CDR3 nucleotide sequence: TGTGCCAGCTCAGCAGGCGTGGGCGGATCCTACGAGCAGTACTTC.

J is TRBJ2-3 and V is TRBV5-4, with TRBD1 identical over 7 bases. The CDR3 has 14 residues. Trimming took 4 bases from V and 3 from J; bases not matched to a gene: 5. Germline assignment: CDR1 SGHNT and CDR2 YYREEE (reference sequence). CDR3 sequence: CASSMGQRTDTQYF. CDR3 DNA: TGTGCCAGCAGCATGGGACAGAGGACAGATACGCAGTATTTT.

This clone was detected once. The rearrangement uses TRBV7-2 and TRBJ1-1; no clear D gene. With 5 bases removed from V and 1 base from J, the gap between germline ends came to 11 bases. Germline CDR1 and CDR2: SGHTA and FQGNSA. This CDR3 is 14 amino acids long. This CDR3 reads CASSKRPGNTEAFF. The CDR3 DNA is TGTGCCAGCAGCAAGAGACCGGGGAACACTGAAGCTTTCTTT.